This T cell receptor beta chain was profiled in a study of response to subunit inactivated influenza vaccine. TCRdb re-called the RT-PCR reads with MiXCR, one entry per CDR3 protein. There are 430,000 or so distinct CDR3 sequences in the sample; 9.5% to 13% occur only once, and approximately 12% lies in the top ten. The V gene lost 2 bases and the J gene lost 8 bases, with 19 bases spanning the gap. Germline V lookup: CDR1 SEHNR, CDR2 FQNEAQ (reference sequence). The CDR3 runs to 16 residues. The material sequenced was PBMCs from blood, taken roughly 6 weeks after vaccination. The sequence came from a middle-aged man who received an inactivated influenza vaccine. The chain is built from TRBV7-9 and TRBJ2-1; D may be TRBD1 or TRBD2 (7 bases each). The chain's CDR3 is CASSLWSGGARDEQFF. The CDR3, as DNA: TGTGCCAGCAGCTTATGGTCAGGGGGGGCTCGGGATGAGCAGTTCTTC.